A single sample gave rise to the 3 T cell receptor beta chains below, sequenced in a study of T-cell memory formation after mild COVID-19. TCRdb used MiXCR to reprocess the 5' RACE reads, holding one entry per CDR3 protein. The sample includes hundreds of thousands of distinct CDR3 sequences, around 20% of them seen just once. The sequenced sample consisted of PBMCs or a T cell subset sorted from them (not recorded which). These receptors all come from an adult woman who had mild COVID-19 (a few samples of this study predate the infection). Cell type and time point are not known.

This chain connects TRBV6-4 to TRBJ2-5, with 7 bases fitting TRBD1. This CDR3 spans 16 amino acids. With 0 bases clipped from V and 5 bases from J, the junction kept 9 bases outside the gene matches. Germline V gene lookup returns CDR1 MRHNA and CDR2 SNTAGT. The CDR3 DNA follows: TGTGCCAGCAGTGACTCTCGGGACAGCCTTGTTGAGACCCAGTACTTC. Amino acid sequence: CASSDSRDSLVETQYF.

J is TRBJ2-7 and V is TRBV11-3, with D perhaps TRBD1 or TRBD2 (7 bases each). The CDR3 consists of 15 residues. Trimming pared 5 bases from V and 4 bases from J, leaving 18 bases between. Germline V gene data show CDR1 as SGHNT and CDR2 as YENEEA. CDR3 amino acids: CASSVGGDSLYEQYF. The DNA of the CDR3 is TGTGCCAGCAGCGTAGGGGGGGACAGCTTATACGAGCAGTACTTC.

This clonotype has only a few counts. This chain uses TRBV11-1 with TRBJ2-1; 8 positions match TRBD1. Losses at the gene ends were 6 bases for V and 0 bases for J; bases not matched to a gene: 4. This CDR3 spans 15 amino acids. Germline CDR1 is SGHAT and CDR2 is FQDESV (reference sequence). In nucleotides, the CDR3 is TGTGCCAGCAGTTACACAGGGGGCTCCTACAATGAGCAGTTCTTC. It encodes CASSYTGGSYNEQFF.